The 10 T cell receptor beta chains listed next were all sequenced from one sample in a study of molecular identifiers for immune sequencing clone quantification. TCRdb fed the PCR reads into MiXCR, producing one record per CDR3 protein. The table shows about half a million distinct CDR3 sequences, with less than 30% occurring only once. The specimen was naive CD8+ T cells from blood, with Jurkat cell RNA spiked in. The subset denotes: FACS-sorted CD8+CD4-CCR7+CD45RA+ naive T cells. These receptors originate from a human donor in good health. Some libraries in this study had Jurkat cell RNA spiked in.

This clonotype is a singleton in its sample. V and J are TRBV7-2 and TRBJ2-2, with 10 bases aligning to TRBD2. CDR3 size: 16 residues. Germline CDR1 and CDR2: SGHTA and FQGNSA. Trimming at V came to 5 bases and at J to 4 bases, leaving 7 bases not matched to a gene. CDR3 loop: CASSASGGLSTGELFF. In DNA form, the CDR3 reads TGTGCCAGCAGCGCTAGCGGGGGCCTAAGCACCGGGGAGCTGTTTTTT.

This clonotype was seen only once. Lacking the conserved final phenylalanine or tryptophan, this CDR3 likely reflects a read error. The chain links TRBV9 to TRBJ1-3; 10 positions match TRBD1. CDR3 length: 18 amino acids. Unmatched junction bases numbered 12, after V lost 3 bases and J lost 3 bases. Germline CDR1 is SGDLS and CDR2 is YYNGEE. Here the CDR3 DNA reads TGTGCCAGCAGCGGTTTGGACAGGGGGGTGTCCGGTGGAAACACCATATATTTG. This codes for CASSGLDRGVSGGNTIYL.

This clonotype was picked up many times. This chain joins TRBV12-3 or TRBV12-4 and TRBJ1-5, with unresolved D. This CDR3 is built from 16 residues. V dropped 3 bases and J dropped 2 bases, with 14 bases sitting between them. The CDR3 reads CASSFTAGRGNQPQHF. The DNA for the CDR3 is TGTGCCAGCAGTTTCACGGCCGGGCGGGGCAATCAGCCCCAGCATTTT.

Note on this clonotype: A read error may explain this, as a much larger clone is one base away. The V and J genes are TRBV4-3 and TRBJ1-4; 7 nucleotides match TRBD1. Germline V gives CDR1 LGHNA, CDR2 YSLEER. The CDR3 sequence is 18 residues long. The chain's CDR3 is CASSQDPLDRQTNGKLFF. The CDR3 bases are TGCGCCAGCAGCCAAGATCCATTGGACAGGCAAACTAATGGAAAACTGTTTTTT.

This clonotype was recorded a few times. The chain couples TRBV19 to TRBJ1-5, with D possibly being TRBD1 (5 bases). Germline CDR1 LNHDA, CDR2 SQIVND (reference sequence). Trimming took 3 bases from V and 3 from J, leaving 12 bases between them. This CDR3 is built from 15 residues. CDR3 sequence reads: CASSILGTDNQPQHF. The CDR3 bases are TGTGCCAGTAGTATTCTGGGGACGGACAATCAGCCCCAGCATTTT.

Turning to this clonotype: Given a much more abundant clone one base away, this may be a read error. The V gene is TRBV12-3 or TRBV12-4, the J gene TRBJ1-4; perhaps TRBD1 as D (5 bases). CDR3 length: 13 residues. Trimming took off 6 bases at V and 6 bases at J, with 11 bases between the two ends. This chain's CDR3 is CASRDTPDEKLFF. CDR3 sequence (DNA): TGTGCCAGCAGGGACACTCCAGATGAAAAACTGTTTTTT.

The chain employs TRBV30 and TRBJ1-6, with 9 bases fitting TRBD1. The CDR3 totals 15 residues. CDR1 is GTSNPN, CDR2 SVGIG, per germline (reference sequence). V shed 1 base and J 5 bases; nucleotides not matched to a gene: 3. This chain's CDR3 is CAWSGTGADNSPLHF. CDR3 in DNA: TGTGCCTGGAGTGGGACAGGGGCTGATAATTCACCCCTCCACTTT.

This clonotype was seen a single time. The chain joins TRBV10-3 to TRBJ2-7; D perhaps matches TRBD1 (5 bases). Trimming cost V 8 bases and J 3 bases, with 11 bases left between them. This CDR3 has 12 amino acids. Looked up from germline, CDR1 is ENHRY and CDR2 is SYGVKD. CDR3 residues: CAIGDRNYEQYF. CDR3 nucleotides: TGTGCCATCGGCGACAGAAACTACGAGCAGTACTTC.

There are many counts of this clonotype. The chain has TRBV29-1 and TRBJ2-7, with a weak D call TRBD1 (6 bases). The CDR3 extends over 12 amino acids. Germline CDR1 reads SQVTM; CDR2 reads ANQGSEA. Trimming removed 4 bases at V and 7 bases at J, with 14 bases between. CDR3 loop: CSVVRDNGEQYF. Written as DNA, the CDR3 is TGCAGCGTTGTCCGGGACAACGGGGAGCAGTACTTC.

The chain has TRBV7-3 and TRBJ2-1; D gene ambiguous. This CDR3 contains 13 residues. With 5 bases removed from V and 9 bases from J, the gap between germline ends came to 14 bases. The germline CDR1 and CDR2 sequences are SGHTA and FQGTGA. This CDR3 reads CASSALDRSEQFF. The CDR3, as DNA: TGTGCCAGCAGCGCCCTGGACCGATCTGAGCAGTTCTTC.